This T cell receptor beta chain was recovered during a study of T cell responses to AZD1222 COVID-19 vaccine. Study conclusions and caveats: Recipients of AZD1222 seropositive at baseline numbered only five or six. Receipt of two AZD1222 doses was followed by a rise in Spike-specific TCR breadth and depth. Clonal diversity may have been underestimated in mostly white British donors. Repertoire collection took place solely once the T cell response had peaked.

In regard to this clone: Its cognate antigen is unknown.

This CDR3 is built from 14 residues. Deletions cut 5 bases from V and 6 bases from J, with 17 bases between. Germline CDR1 reads MNHEY; CDR2 reads SVGAGI. Data came from immunoSEQ multiplex PCR; TCRdb stores just in-frame clones and leaves some out. The data contain roughly 91,000 clones, roughly nine tenths of them seen just once; the ten biggest clones take up around 3%. The sequence was obtained from an adult in good health. The source material was peripheral blood, sampled on day 0 of AZD1222 vaccination. The chain uses TRBV6-5 and TRBJ2-7; D tentatively fits TRBD1 or TRBD2 (5 bases each). The CDR3 spells CASSLPGPGGEQYF. The CDR3 DNA reads as TGTGCCAGCAGTCTCCCGGGACCTGGGGGCGAGCAGTACTTC.